The clone carrying this T cell receptor beta chain was seen repeatedly, ten times or more. As yet, its antigen is unknown. The germline V and J ends were trimmed by 8 bases and 0 bases, with 18 bases remaining between them. Germline CDR1 reads WNHNN; CDR2 reads SYGVQD (reference sequence). This CDR3 is built from 16 residues. This specimen comes from a study of human T cells and chemical hapten exposure. Study in general: For sensitization, 2% DPC was applied to an approximately 2 cm by approximately 2 cm patch of upper inner arm skin. Points from the study as a whole: Donors' alopecia may make their immune response differ from healthy people's. No change in TCRs above 1 in 1000 frequency was produced by DPC sensitization.

Library preparation tagged each individual cDNA molecule with a unique molecular identifier. TCRdb reanalysed the RACE reads using MiXCR and keeps one entry per CDR3 protein. The table lists approximately 370,000 distinct CDR3 sequences, over 5% of them singletons. As to time point: pre-sensitization, week 0. Treatment denoted: therapeutic diphenylcyclopropenone sensitization with weekly scalp DPC. The chain joins TRBV10-1 to TRBJ2-3, with D tentatively TRBD2 (5 bases). The source was whole blood, collected in connection with sensitization to the hapten diphenylcyclopropenone (DPC). The sequence derives from a woman aged 18-29 years with alopecia areata. Some clones in this sample may be carry-over from other donors' samples. The CDR3 DNA reads TGCGCCAGCCATCAGGTAGCGAGGACTAGCACAGATACGCAGTATTTT. Translated: CASHQVARTSTDTQYF.